This entry concerns a single T cell receptor (beta chain). This sample is part of a study of OX40 agonist ivuxolimab in advanced cancers. Study-wide background: Partial responses were achieved by three patients: one hepatocellular carcinoma, two cutaneous melanoma.

The assay was immunoSEQ multiplex PCR, and TCRdb's table has in-frame clones only and misses some. The sample has roughly 57,000 clones, about 79% seen once. Germline V gives CDR1 SGHTA, CDR2 FQGNSA. The V end lost 5 bases, the J end lost 11 bases, and 22 bases lay between the germline ends. CDR3 length: 15 residues. The clonotype was recovered from an adult with an advanced solid tumor such as melanoma, head and neck, liver or kidney cancer. Source: CD4+ or CD8+ T cells sorted from blood, taken in a trial of the OX40 agonist ivuxolimab. The genes are TRBV7-2 and TRBJ2-4; unclear D gene. CDR3 sequence reads: CASSPGDQPTSLQYF. The CDR3 region has the DNA TGTGCCAGCAGCCCCGGCGACCAGCCCACCTCCCTTCAGTACTTC.